Each of the 13 T cell receptor beta chains below was sequenced from the same sample in a study of vaccination and CD4 T cells after COVID-19. Their cognate antigens are unknown. Cultured CD4+ T cell DNA underwent sequencing with the Oncomine TCR Beta short-read assay. TCRdb fed the PCR reads into MiXCR, producing one record per CDR3 protein. This table has some 8,300 distinct CDR3 sequences, approximately 50% appearing once. The treatment: approximately nine-day PBMC culture with coronavirus spike peptide pools or control peptides (ViraFEST assay). Specimen: CD4+ T cells from blood, cultured in vitro. These receptors were taken from a human donor who had recovered from COVID-19.

CDR3 in amino acids: CASSSPGRDGRNQPQHF. In DNA, the CDR3 is TGTGCCAGCAGTTCACCCGGGAGGGACGGACGCAATCAGCCCCAGCATTTT. The rearrangement joins TRBV6-5 to TRBJ1-5, with D perhaps TRBD1 (5 bases). Trimming took 4 bases from V and 2 from J, leaving 18 bases between them. Germline V gives CDR1 MNHEY, CDR2 SVGAGI. The CDR3 spans 17 residues.

This clonotype was seen a few times. The chain employs TRBV12-3 or TRBV12-4 and TRBJ1-3; D gene ambiguous. The CDR3 has 15 residues. V dropped 3 bases and J dropped 0 bases, with 9 bases sitting between them. The CDR3 protein is CASSFTSVSGNTIYF. In DNA form, the CDR3 reads TGTGCCAGCAGTTTCACAAGCGTCTCTGGAAACACCATATATTTT.

The table lists this clonotype with a few counts. The chain uses TRBV20-1 and TRBJ1-1; D unresolved. There are 13 residues in the CDR3. V shed 8 bases and J shed 1 base, with 14 bases lying between them. CDR1 and CDR2 from the germline V gene are DFQATT and SNEGSKA (reference sequence). This CDR3 reads CSTYTPGNTEAFF. In nucleotides, the CDR3 is TGCAGTACATACACCCCCGGGAACACTGAAGCTTTCTTT.

V usage is TRBV5-4 and J usage is TRBJ2-1, with D possibly being TRBD2 (6 bases). Germline V CDR1 and CDR2: SGHNT, YYREEE (reference sequence). CDR3 size: 16 residues. V was clipped by 3 bases and J by 6 bases, with 19 bases between them. CDR3 sequence reads: CASSSPGDFIRNEQFF. The DNA of the CDR3 is TGTGCCAGCAGCTCCCCTGGGGACTTCATACGCAATGAGCAGTTCTTC. Full variable domain (missing parts from reference TRBV5-4 and TRBJ2-1): ETGVTQSPTHLIKTRGQQVTLRCSSQSGHNTVSWYQQALGQGPQFIFQYYREEENGRGNFPPRFSGLQFPNYSSELNVNALELDDSALYLCASSSPGDFIRNEQFFGPGTRLTVL.

The genes are TRBV5-4 and TRBJ2-1; TRBD2 matches at 12 bases. The CDR3 runs 18 residues. CDR1 is SGHNT and CDR2 is YYREEE in the germline V gene (reference sequence). Losses at the gene ends were 7 bases for V and 4 bases for J; bases not matched to a gene: 15. The CDR3 coding sequence is TGTGCCAGCTCCCCATCGGCTAGCGGGGGGGCCGCATACAATGAGCAGTTCTTC. It encodes CASSPSASGGAAYNEQFF.

The rearrangement links TRBV4-3 to TRBJ2-2; 12 bases map to TRBD2. Germline V lookup: CDR1 LGHNA, CDR2 YSLEER. With V trimmed by 3 bases and J by 4 bases, 6 bases remained unmatched. CDR3 size: 17 residues. CDR3 nucleotide sequence: TGCGCCAGCAGCCAGGCCCTAGCGGGGGGGATCACCGGGGAGCTGTTTTTT. Translation gives CASSQALAGGITGELFF.

This clonotype was detected only a few times. For the CDR3, the DNA is TGTGCCAGCAGCTTAGCCGGGACAGGGGTAACAGATACGCAGTATTTT. This sequence encodes CASSLAGTGVTDTQYF. The rearrangement uses TRBV7-8 and TRBJ2-3; 10 positions agree with TRBD1. The CDR3 has 16 residues. The germline V gene encodes CDR1 SGHVS and CDR2 FQNEAQ. Trimming cost V 0 bases and J 3 bases; bases outside gene matches: 3.

V gene TRBV27 combines with J gene TRBJ1-2; the D gene is possibly TRBD1 (5 bases). The germline CDR1 and CDR2 sequences are MNHEY and SMNVEV (reference sequence). This CDR3 contains 12 residues. Trimming pared 3 bases from V and 6 bases from J, leaving 8 bases between. The CDR3 coding sequence is TGTGCCAGCAGTTTGCGGGGGAATGGCTACACCTTC. This gives the protein CASSLRGNGYTF.

The chain joins TRBV12-3 or TRBV12-4 to TRBJ1-2; TRBD1 is a possible D gene (6 bases). The CDR3 runs 14 residues. Trimming removed 0 bases from V and 7 bases from J, with 12 bases in between. The CDR3 region has the DNA TGTGCCAGCAGTTTAGCGTTGGGGGCTGGTGGCTACACCTTC. Residues: CASSLALGAGGYTF.

The J gene is TRBJ1-5, the V gene TRBV25-1; D is ambiguous. V lost 1 base and J 2 bases, leaving 12 bases between the germline ends. The V gene's germline CDR1 is MGHDK and CDR2 SYGVNS. The CDR3 extends over 16 amino acids. CDR3 residues: CASSESHTAGNQPQHF. The DNA for the CDR3 is TGTGCCAGCAGTGAATCCCACACAGCGGGCAATCAGCCCCAGCATTTT. The full variable domain, completed using reference TRBV25-1 and TRBJ1-5, is EADIYQTPRYLVIGTGKKITLECSQTMGHDKMYWYQQDPGMELHLIHYSYGVNSTEKGDLSSESTVSRIRTEHFPLTLESARPSHTSQYLCASSESHTAGNQPQHFGDGTRLSIL.

This clonotype was counted only a few times. The chain links TRBV5-8 to TRBJ1-2; tentative D call: TRBD1 (6 bases). Trimming took off 2 bases at V and 8 bases at J, with 13 bases between the two ends. Germline CDR1 is SGHTS and CDR2 is YDEGEE. The CDR3 is 13 amino acids. Here the CDR3 DNA reads TGTGCCAGCAGCTTTGGGCGGGGGCGAGGCTACACCTTC. It encodes CASSFGRGRGYTF.

In this sample, this clonotype turned up a few times. The rearrangement uses TRBV6-1 and TRBJ1-3; D not resolved. Trimming removed 7 bases from V and 1 base from J, with 14 bases in between. This CDR3 contains 15 residues. Per the germline V gene, CDR1 is MNHNS and CDR2 is SASEGT. CDR3 sequence reads: CASTRDSGSGNTIYF. For the CDR3, the DNA is TGTGCCAGCACTAGGGATTCCGGATCTGGAAACACCATATATTTT.

The CDR3 loop is CASSERSYKNIQYF. The CDR3 bases are TGTGCCAGCAGTGAAAGGTCCTACAAAAACATTCAGTACTTC. The genes are TRBV6-1 and TRBJ2-4; D unresolved. Germline CDR1 MNHNS, CDR2 SASEGT. The CDR3 runs to 14 residues. V was trimmed by 2 bases and J by 3 bases, leaving 8 bases between them.